The clone carrying this TCR beta chain was observed many times. This entry comes from a study of T-cell reconstitution after alpha-beta-depleted transplantation in children. Using unique molecular identifiers, the investigators prepared the TCRbeta library. TCRdb analysed the PCR reads with MiXCR anew, one entry per CDR3 protein. The data show almost 500,000 distinct CDR3 sequences, 12% seen once. The CDR3 is made up of 14 amino acids. V shed 7 bases and J 3 bases; nucleotides not matched to a gene: 4. Germline lookup yields CDR1 SQVTM and CDR2 ANQGSEA. This TCR was recovered from a human donor who donated a stem cell graft to a child with combined immunodeficiency. This chain uses TRBV29-1 with TRBJ2-3; 13 nucleotides agree with TRBD2. Sequencing used PBMCs from the stem cell graft donor, obtained from the stem cell graft. CDR3 protein: CSALTSGRTDTQYF. For the CDR3, the DNA is TGCAGCGCCTTGACTAGCGGGAGGACAGATACGCAGTATTTT.